These T cell receptor beta chains were read from a single sample in a study of blood T cells in healthy people across ages. TCRdb reanalysed the 5' RACE reads using MiXCR and keeps one entry per CDR3 protein. The table records 730,000 or so distinct CDR3 sequences, roughly 45% of them present only once. The specimen was blood. These TCRs come from a woman aged 55-69 years in good health. Both conserved end residues are part of each CDR3. D genes are given only for firm matches. A clone size is listed for some rows: how often the clone was seen (once, few, many), or a class if it is expanded.

clone size,V gene,J gene,D gene,CDR3 protein,CDR3 DNA
NA,TRBV12-3/TRBV12-4,TRBJ1-2,TRBD1,CASSFNRGHGYTF,TGTGCCAGCAGTTTTAACAGGGGGCATGGCTACACCTTC
NA,TRBV28,TRBJ2-7,NA,CASSFAVSYEQYF,TGTGCCAGCAGTTTCGCAGTCTCCTACGAGCAGTACTTC
NA,TRBV20-1,TRBJ2-4,TRBD2,CSARPGLALAKNIQYF,TGCAGTGCCCGACCGGGACTAGCTCTAGCCAAAAACATTCAGTACTTC
many,TRBV6-2/TRBV6-3,TRBJ2-5,TRBD2,CASSLRSGRVQETQYF,TGTGCCAGCAGTCTCCGGAGCGGGAGGGTTCAAGAGACCCAGTACTTC
NA,TRBV6-2/TRBV6-3,TRBJ2-2,NA,CASRPSTGELFF,TGTGCCAGCCGACCGAGTACCGGGGAGCTGTTTTTT
NA,TRBV20-1,TRBJ2-3,NA,CSASTGTTDTQYF,TGCAGTGCTAGCACAGGGACCACAGATACGCAGTATTTT
few,TRBV9,TRBJ1-6,TRBD1,CASSVAQGADNSPLHF,TGTGCCAGCAGCGTAGCCCAGGGGGCCGATAATTCACCCCTCCACTTT
NA,TRBV6-2/TRBV6-3,TRBJ2-7,TRBD1,CASSYRQGFYEQYF,TGTGCCAGCAGTTACCGACAGGGATTCTACGAGCAGTACTTC
NA,TRBV12-3/TRBV12-4,TRBJ2-5,TRBD2,CASSIGGSRGETQYF,TGTGCCAGCAGTATCGGCGGGAGCCGAGGGGAGACCCAGTACTTC
NA,TRBV4-2,TRBJ1-5,NA,CASSQGGISSNQPQHF,TGTGCCAGCAGCCAAGGGGGTATCTCTAGCAATCAGCCCCAGCATTTT
once,TRBV2,TRBJ2-1,NA,CAGSGGGLDYNEQFF,TGTGCCGGCAGTGGGGGAGGACTGGACTACAATGAGCAGTTCTTC
NA,TRBV10-3,TRBJ2-5,TRBD1,CAMQSGTGSETQYF,TGTGCCATGCAATCCGGGACAGGGAGTGAGACCCAGTACTTC
NA,TRBV6-2/TRBV6-3,TRBJ2-7,NA,CASSYPLAEQYF,TGTGCCAGCAGTTACCCGCTCGCCGAGCAGTACTTC
NA,TRBV3-1,TRBJ2-2,TRBD2,CASSQDQSGADGELFF,TGTGCCAGCAGCCAAGATCAAAGCGGGGCAGACGGGGAGCTGTTTTTT
NA,TRBV7-2,TRBJ1-4,TRBD1,CASSLQPGTGEKLFF,TGTGCCAGCAGCCTACAGCCCGGGACAGGAGAAAAACTGTTTTTT
few,TRBV28,TRBJ2-3,NA,CASSLARAGLTDTQYF,TGTGCCAGCAGTTTGGCGCGGGCGGGATTGACAGATACGCAGTATTTT
NA,TRBV9,TRBJ2-2,NA,CASSVGQINTGELFF,TGTGCCAGCAGCGTAGGACAGATTAACACCGGGGAGCTGTTTTTT